Listed here are 27 T cell receptor beta chains from one sample, sequenced in a study of chemoradiotherapy in HPV16-positive cancers. Method: immunoSEQ multiplex PCR; TCRdb's copy keeps in-frame clones and lacks some. The sample has 9,500 to 12,000 clones; about 68% are singletons. Sampling took place from a patient who underwent chemoradiotherapy. These receptors were collected from a human donor with HPV-associated anogenital cancer.

V and J are TRBV5-8 and TRBJ1-1; maybe TRBD1 (6 bases). The V end lost 0 bases, the J end lost 4 bases, and 7 bases lay between the germline ends. Germline CDR1 reads SGHTS; CDR2 reads YDEGEE. The CDR3 loop spans 13 amino acids. The CDR3 region has the DNA TGTGCCAGCAGCTTGGGGGGGCCCACTGAAGCTTTCTTT. Its translation: CASSLGGPTEAFF. Filled out from reference TRBV5-8 and TRBJ1-1, the complete variable domain reads EAGVTQSPTHLIKTRGQQATLRCSPISGHTSVYWYQQALGLGLQFLLWYDEGEERNRGNFPPRFSGRQFPNYSSELNVNALELEDSALYLCASSLGGPTEAFFGQGTRLTVV.

This rearrangement joins TRBV29-1 to TRBJ2-1; 8 positions agree with TRBD2. Trimming took 6 bases from V and 4 from J; bases not matched to a gene: 11. The CDR3 runs to 15 residues. Germline V gene data show CDR1 as SQVTM and CDR2 as ANQGSEA. CDR3 DNA sequence: TGCAGCGTCGACCCCCCTAGCGGGTTATACAATGAGCAGTTCTTC. It specifies CSVDPPSGLYNEQFF.

The chain links TRBV27 to TRBJ2-2; unclear D gene. Trimming removed 3 bases at V and 6 bases at J, with 5 bases between. The V gene's germline CDR1 is MNHEY and CDR2 SMNVEV (reference sequence). The CDR3 is 12 amino acids. The CDR3 DNA sequence: TGTGCCAGCAGTTTTTCTTCCGGGGAGCTGTTTTTT. Protein: CASSFSSGELFF.

The rearrangement links TRBV19 to TRBJ1-5, with TRBD1 identical over 11 bases. V was clipped by 4 bases and J by 2 bases; unmatched bases: 10. The CDR3 is 18 amino acids. In germline, CDR1 is LNHDA, CDR2 SQIVND (reference sequence). DNA for the CDR3: TGTGCCAGTAGTACCCTTCCCGGGACAGGGGGAGGCAATCAGCCCCAGCATTTT. It translates to CASSTLPGTGGGNQPQHF.

The chain couples TRBV5-1 to TRBJ1-3; 9 nucleotides align to TRBD1. Trimming removed 5 bases from V and 8 bases from J; junction bases left unmatched: 8. The CDR3 length is 14 residues. CDR1 is SGHRS, CDR2 YFSETQ, per germline. The CDR3 DNA sequence: TGCGCCAGCAGGAAACAGGGGGCCATTGACACCATATATTTT. Protein: CASRKQGAIDTIYF.

This rearrangement joins TRBV5-6 to TRBJ2-1; 12 bases map to TRBD2. The CDR3 consists of 15 residues. CDR1 and CDR2 from the germline V gene are SGHDT and YYEEEE. V was pared by 3 bases and J by 9 bases, with 7 bases of the junction left unmatched. CDR3 in DNA: TGTGCCAGCAGCTCCGGGACTAGCGGGTTTCGTGAGCAGTTCTTC. Encoded protein: CASSSGTSGFREQFF. Supplemented by reference TRBV5-6 and TRBJ2-1, the full variable domain reads DAGVTQSPTHLIKTRGQQVTLRCSPKSGHDTVSWYQQALGQGPQFIFQYYEEEERQRGNFPDRFSGHQFPNYSSELNVNALLLGDSALYLCASSSGTSGFREQFFGPGTRLTVL.

CDR3 in DNA: TGTGCCAGCAGCGCCCTTGGCGGGGCAGCACGGAATGAGCAGTTCTTC. Translating gives CASSALGGAARNEQFF. The rearrangement joins TRBV9 to TRBJ2-1; D may be TRBD2 (6 bases). Trimming removed 3 bases from V and 7 bases from J, with 20 bases in between. There are 16 residues in the CDR3. Germline assignment: CDR1 SGDLS and CDR2 YYNGEE.

The chain joins TRBV15 to TRBJ1-5; D is unresolved. Germline CDR1 and CDR2: LNHNV and YYDKDF (reference sequence). V lost 9 bases, J lost 3 bases, and 15 bases lay in between. The CDR3 is 14 amino acids. The CDR3 loop is CATTASGFNQPQHF. CDR3 in DNA: TGTGCCACTACAGCCTCCGGCTTCAATCAGCCCCAGCATTTT.

Only a few counts were recorded for this clone. V is TRBV7-9 and J is TRBJ2-1; 8 bases map to TRBD1. Germline assignment: CDR1 SEHNR and CDR2 FQNEAQ (reference sequence). V trimming: 1 base; J trimming: 2 bases; junction bases outside the gene matches: 4. The CDR3 is 16 residues long. CDR3 residues: CASSLVRGLPYNEQFF. Written as DNA, the CDR3 is TGTGCCAGCAGCTTAGTCAGGGGGCTTCCCTACAATGAGCAGTTCTTC.

The CDR3 DNA reads as TGTGCCAGCTCACCAATCTCCACCAGGGGGGACTATGGCTACACCTTC. Translated: CASSPISTRGDYGYTF. This chain connects TRBV18 to TRBJ1-2; 7 bases line up with TRBD1. V was pared by 2 bases and J by 3 bases, with 9 bases of the junction left unmatched. CDR1 is KGHSH, CDR2 LQKENI, per germline. This CDR3 has 16 residues.

The genes are TRBV6-1 and TRBJ2-7; 7 bases are a match to TRBD1. The CDR3 is 12 amino acids. Germline V gene sequence: CDR1 MNHNS, CDR2 SASEGT. J lost 13 bases, V lost 2 bases, and 8 bases had no gene match. Written as DNA, the CDR3 is TGTGCCAGCAGTGAAAGGGGGCGCTGGATATACGTC. Its translation is CASSERGRWIYV.

This clone was seen only a few times. J is TRBJ2-2 and V is TRBV7-9; D call uncertain. Trimming shortened V by 5 bases and J by 7 bases, and 8 bases separated the two germline ends. The V gene's germline CDR1 is SEHNR and CDR2 FQNEAQ (reference sequence). This CDR3 spans 12 amino acids. CDR3 amino acids: CASSPVGGELFF. CDR3 DNA sequence: TGTGCCAGCAGCCCGGTGGGCGGGGAGCTGTTTTTT.

This clone was seen only once. The V gene is TRBV10-3, the J gene TRBJ1-1; D is uncertain. There are 14 residues in the CDR3. Trimming stripped 0 bases from V and 2 bases from J, with 7 bases between. The germline CDR1 and CDR2 sequences are ENHRY and SYGVKD. The CDR3 nucleotides are TGTGCCATCAGTGAGTCAGCACGTAACACTGAAGCTTTCTTT. Translating it yields CAISESARNTEAFF.

The rearrangement links TRBV7-2 to TRBJ2-7; D not certain. The V end lost 1 base, the J end lost 6 bases, and 13 bases lay between the germline ends. This CDR3 contains 14 residues. The germline V gene encodes CDR1 SGHTA and CDR2 FQGNSA. CDR3 protein: CASSLGPRALEQYF. In DNA, the CDR3 is TGTGCCAGCAGCTTAGGGCCCCGAGCCCTCGAGCAGTACTTC.

This clone was detected only a few times. The chain employs TRBV6-4 and TRBJ2-1; TRBD1 agrees at 9 bases. Losses at the gene ends were 6 bases for V and 9 bases for J; bases not matched to a gene: 9. From germline, CDR1 is MRHNA and CDR2 SNTAGT. The CDR3 has 14 amino acids. The CDR3 loop is CASREGQGGSEQFF. DNA of the CDR3: TGTGCCAGCAGGGAGGGACAGGGTGGTAGTGAGCAGTTCTTC.

The V gene is TRBV14, the J gene TRBJ1-6; D is unresolved. Per germline, CDR1 SGHDN and CDR2 FVKESK. Trimming shortened V by 0 bases and J by 8 bases, and 8 bases separated the two germline ends. The CDR3 loop spans 14 amino acids. The CDR3 DNA is TGTGCCAGCAGCCAAGATCAACGGTATTCACCCCTCCACTTT. Residues: CASSQDQRYSPLHF. Drawing the rest from reference TRBV14 and TRBJ1-6, the complete variable domain is EAGVTQFPSHSVIEKGQTVTLRCDPISGHDNLYWYRRVMGKEIKFLLHFVKESKQDESGMPNNRFLAERTGGTYSTLKVQPAELEDSGVYFCASSQDQRYSPLHFGNGTRLTVT.

The CDR3 DNA reads as TGTGCCAGTAGTATCTACGGGGGCGAAGATCAGCCCCAGCATTTT. It translates to CASSIYGGEDQPQHF. The genes are TRBV19 and TRBJ1-5; D may be TRBD1 (6 bases). With 3 bases removed from V and 5 bases from J, the gap between germline ends came to 14 bases. The CDR3 has 15 amino acids. Per germline, CDR1 LNHDA and CDR2 SQIVND (reference sequence).

The chain uses TRBV10-3 and TRBJ2-5, with D perhaps matching TRBD2 (5 bases). The CDR3 totals 14 residues. V was trimmed by 0 bases and J by 3 bases, leaving 8 bases between them. Germline lookup yields CDR1 ENHRY and CDR2 SYGVKD. CDR3 region: CAISESVGEETQYF. The CDR3 DNA reads as TGTGCCATCAGTGAGTCGGTGGGAGAAGAGACCCAGTACTTC.

The chain employs TRBV5-1 and TRBJ2-3, with D possibly called TRBD1 or TRBD2 (5 bases each). Between the trimmed V and J ends, which lost 0 bases and 2 bases, there was a span of 10 bases. In germline, CDR1 is SGHRS, CDR2 YFSETQ. This CDR3 is 15 amino acids long. The CDR3 protein is CASSLGGMITDTQYF. CDR3 nucleotide sequence: TGCGCCAGCAGCTTGGGGGGGATGATCACAGATACGCAGTATTTT.

The rearrangement joins TRBV7-2 to TRBJ2-1; tentative D call: TRBD2 (7 bases). CDR3 length: 16 amino acids. Germline lookup yields CDR1 SGHTA and CDR2 FQGNSA. V shed 7 bases and J shed 6 bases, with 22 bases lying between them. Written as DNA, the CDR3 is TGTGCCAGCACTCCTGACGTGGGGGGGCTTTTCAATGAGCAGTTCTTC. Amino acid sequence: CASTPDVGGLFNEQFF.

DNA of the CDR3: TGTGCCAGCTTAGGGACACCGTGGAGCACAGATACGCAGTATTTT. Protein product: CASLGTPWSTDTQYF. The chain is built from TRBV7-8 and TRBJ2-3; TRBD1 is a possible D gene (6 bases). V lost 8 bases, J lost 0 bases, and 15 bases lay in between. Germline V lookup: CDR1 SGHVS, CDR2 FQNEAQ. The CDR3 contains 15 residues.

This sequence joins TRBV4-3 and TRBJ1-5; 7 positions agree with TRBD1. The J segment lost 2 bases and the V segment lost 3 bases, leaving 1 base of the junction unmatched. The CDR3 totals 14 residues. CDR1 and CDR2 (germline): LGHNA, YSLEER. The DNA for the CDR3 is TGCGCCAGCAGCCATGGGACAGGCAATCAGCCCCAGCATTTT. Its translation: CASSHGTGNQPQHF.

The table lists this clone with a few counts. V usage is TRBV4-3 and J usage is TRBJ2-1; D unclear. V was clipped by 0 bases and J by 8 bases, with 11 bases between them. Germline CDR1 and CDR2: LGHNA and YSLEER. The CDR3 length is 14 residues. CDR3 nucleotides: TGCGCCAGCAGCCAAGACCAGCCGGGCTATGAGCAGTTCTTC. Translating gives CASSQDQPGYEQFF.

This clone was found a few times. The rearrangement joins TRBV9 to TRBJ1-5, with a weak D call TRBD1 (5 bases). V lost 0 bases to trimming and J lost 6 bases, with 10 bases between them. CDR1 is SGDLS, CDR2 YYNGEE, per germline. This CDR3 is 14 amino acids long. CDR3: CASSVGRGGQPQHF. The CDR3 DNA sequence: TGTGCCAGCAGCGTAGGAAGGGGTGGTCAGCCCCAGCATTTT.

The J gene is TRBJ2-1, the V gene TRBV30; no firm D call. This CDR3 has 11 residues. The germline gives CDR1 GTSNPN, CDR2 SVGIG (reference sequence). V lost 1 base and J 7 bases, leaving 5 bases between the germline ends. The CDR3, as DNA: TGTGCCTGGAGTGCACAGAATGAGCAGTTCTTC. Amino acid sequence: CAWSAQNEQFF.

The rearrangement joins TRBV2 to TRBJ2-7; no clear D. Between the trimmed V and J ends, which lost 6 bases and 2 bases, there was a span of 8 bases. CDR1 and CDR2 (germline): SNHLY, FYNNEI. The CDR3 covers 12 residues. The CDR3 sequence is CASSPFPYEQYF. DNA for the CDR3: TGTGCCAGCAGCCCCTTCCCCTACGAGCAGTACTTC.

The rearrangement uses TRBV30 and TRBJ2-3, with D unresolved. The germline V gene encodes CDR1 GTSNPN and CDR2 SVGIG (reference sequence). The CDR3 length is 16 residues. V was pared by 0 bases and J by 4 bases, with 17 bases between. CDR3: CAWSVGSRPSSDTQYF. The CDR3 DNA follows: TGTGCCTGGAGTGTAGGGTCTAGACCCAGTTCAGATACGCAGTATTTT. Looking up the rest from reference TRBV30 and TRBJ2-3 gives the full variable domain: SQTIHQWPATLVQPVGSPLSLECTVEGTSNPNLYWYRQAAGRGLQLLFYSVGIGQISSEVPQNLSASRPQDRQFILSSKKLLLSDSGFYLCAWSVGSRPSSDTQYFGPGTRLTVL.